These T cell receptor beta chains were read from a single sample in a study of cytomegalovirus exposure and HLA in healthy donors. Only in-frame clones appear in the TCRdb table, and some are missing; sequencing was by immunoSEQ multiplex PCR. The data show about 110,000 clones, about three quarters seen once. The sample was PBMCs. All receptors derive from a woman aged 55-70 years in good health and CMV-seropositive. CDR3s include the opening cysteine and the closing phenylalanine or tryptophan. D genes are given only for firm matches. Not all rows give a size; the values are once, few, many and, for expanded clones, a class.

D gene,J gene,clone size,V gene,CDR3 DNA,CDR3 protein
.,TRBJ1-1,.,TRBV29-1,TGCAGCGTCGGACGGGAAAACACTGAAGCTTTCTTT,CSVGRENTEAFF
.,TRBJ1-1,.,TRBV6-5,TGTGCCAGCAGTTACTCGTGGGCAGCGGTGAACACTGAAGCTTTCTTT,CASSYSWAAVNTEAFF
.,TRBJ1-3,.,TRBV7-9,TGTGCCAGCAGCTTAGCGCGGCGTTCTGGAAACACCATATATTTT,CASSLARRSGNTIYF
TRBD1,TRBJ1-2,.,TRBV19,TGTGCCAGTAGTATTGGGACAGGGGTCTATGGCTACACCTTC,CASSIGTGVYGYTF
TRBD2,TRBJ2-7,.,TRBV2,TGTGCCAGCATAAGAGCGGGAGGGTCCTACGAGCAGTACTTC,CASIRAGGSYEQYF
.,TRBJ2-7,once,TRBV6-1,TGTGCCAGCAGTGACCAGGGTCGATCCTACGAGCAGTACTTC,CASSDQGRSYEQYF
.,TRBJ1-2,few,TRBV5-5,TGTGCCAGCAGCTTACGTAGACAGCTTGGCTACACCTTC,CASSLRRQLGYTF
.,TRBJ2-4,.,TRBV20-1,TGTGGGGAGAAAAACATTCAGTACTTC,CGEKNIQYF
TRBD2,TRBJ2-5,.,TRBV5-4,TGTGCCAGTGGATCCGGGACTAGCGGGAGTTGGGCAGAGACCCAGTACTTC,CASGSGTSGSWAETQYF
TRBD1,TRBJ2-6,few,TRBV4-1,TGCGCCAGCAGCCAAGACGACAGGGGGCCGGCGGGGGCCAACGTCCTGACTTTC,CASSQDDRGPAGANVLTF
TRBD1,TRBJ2-3,.,TRBV7-3,TGTGCCAGCAGCCCCGGACAGGGGACAGATACGCAGTATTTT,CASSPGQGTDTQYF